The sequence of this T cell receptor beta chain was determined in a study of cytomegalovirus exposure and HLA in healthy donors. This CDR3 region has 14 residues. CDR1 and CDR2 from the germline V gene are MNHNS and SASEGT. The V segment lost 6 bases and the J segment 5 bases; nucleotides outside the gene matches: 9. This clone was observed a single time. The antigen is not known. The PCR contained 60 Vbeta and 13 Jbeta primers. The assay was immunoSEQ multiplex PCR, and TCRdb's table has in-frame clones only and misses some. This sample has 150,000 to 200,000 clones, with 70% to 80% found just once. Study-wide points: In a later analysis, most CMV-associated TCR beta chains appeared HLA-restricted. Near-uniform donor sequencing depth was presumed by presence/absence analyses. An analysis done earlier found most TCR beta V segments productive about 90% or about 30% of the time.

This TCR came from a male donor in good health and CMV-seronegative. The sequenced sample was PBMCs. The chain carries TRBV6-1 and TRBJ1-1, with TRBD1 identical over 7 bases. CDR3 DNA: TGTGCCAGCAGGACGACAGGGACTGGGACTGAAGCTTTCTTT. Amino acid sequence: CASRTTGTGTEAFF.